This TCR beta chain was retrieved from a study of beta chain features in type 1 diabetes. Study conclusions and caveats: Researchers caution that PCR might favor shorter templates, equally among patients and controls. Among type 1 diabetes patients, VDJ junctions had fewer insertions and more deletions. These data did not resolve whether HLA type affects TCRB rearrangement.

This clone was seen more than once but under ten times. What it binds is not known. The authors reverse transcribed all of the isolated RNA, so sequencing captured expressed TCRB transcripts. Clones were sequenced by immunoSEQ multiplex PCR, and TCRdb holds only the in-frame ones, with some missing. The repertoire holds tens of thousands of clones, with over 45% as singletons. CDR3 length: 12 amino acids. Germline values: CDR1 SGHTA, CDR2 FQGNSA. The V end was cut by 5 bases, the J end by 6 bases, with 11 bases between. Cell sorting via CD45RO/CCR7/CD25/CD127/CD95/CD27 was performed to obtain CD4+ naive, central memory, regulatory and stem cell-like memory cells.

The sequence was collected from a woman in her late teens or twenties in good health. The chain uses TRBV7-2 and TRBJ2-7; TRBD1 is a possible D gene (5 bases). The material sequenced was central memory CD4+ T cells from blood. CDR3 protein: CASSTDRIEQYF. CDR3 in DNA: TGTGCCAGCAGCACTGACAGAATCGAGCAGTACTTC.